Listed below are T cell receptor beta chains from one sample, sequenced in a study of T-cell memory formation after mild COVID-19. TCRdb re-analysed the 5' RACE reads in MiXCR, keeping a single row per CDR3 protein. Of 300,000 to 400,000 distinct CDR3 sequences in the sample, about an eighth were seen once. The sample consisted of PBMCs or a T cell subset sorted from them (not recorded which). These receptors all come from a man between 18 and 35 years old who had mild COVID-19 (a few samples of this study predate the infection). Cell type and time point are not known. Both conserved end residues are part of each CDR3.

>TRBV12-3/TRBV12-4
CASSSGQGGDGYTF
>TRBV4-2
CASSQDRSGLSEAFF
>TRBV2
CANGRGYEQYF
>TRBV20-1
CSARAGAPQYF
>TRBV28
CASSSRKDGDGYTF
>TRBV2
CASSATRPRDTQYF
>TRBV29-1
CSVDRQESF
>TRBV6-6
CASSYSQPEAFF
>TRBV7-2
CASSLEREGEAFF
>TRBV7-8
CASSLGGTTEAFF
>TRBV3-1
CASSQGVGFYGYTF
>TRBV5-6
CASSRILGTGTFSGNTIYF
>TRBV7-6
CASSKLGGSNYGYTF
>TRBV21-1
CASSKNRNNEQFF
>TRBV5-1
CASSLAVRGRNNEQFF
>TRBV20-1
CSARTGVNQPQHF
>TRBV6-2/TRBV6-3
CASSDQGQETQYF
>TRBV6-6
CASGPAGGRTEAFF
>TRBV7-9
CASSLSEIDTQYF
>TRBV6-4
CASSVPDRANQPQHF
>TRBV4-3
CASSRDYQETQYF
>TRBV7-9
CASSSRQGGVNEQFF
>TRBV5-5
CASSLVWGPDTQYF
>TRBV6-2/TRBV6-3
CASAWLKNGEQYF
>TRBV7-9
CASSIRNGDFLHF
>TRBV10-3
CAISERAGQGATGELFF
>TRBV5-6
CASRPQGAGANVLTF
>TRBV6-5
CASSYSRDEAYNEQFF
>TRBV7-9
CASSPRTGAPNYGYTF
>TRBV10-1
CASSPESPAETQYF
>TRBV6-6
CASSFLLAGGRRNEQFF
>TRBV2
CASKADRGVNYGYTF